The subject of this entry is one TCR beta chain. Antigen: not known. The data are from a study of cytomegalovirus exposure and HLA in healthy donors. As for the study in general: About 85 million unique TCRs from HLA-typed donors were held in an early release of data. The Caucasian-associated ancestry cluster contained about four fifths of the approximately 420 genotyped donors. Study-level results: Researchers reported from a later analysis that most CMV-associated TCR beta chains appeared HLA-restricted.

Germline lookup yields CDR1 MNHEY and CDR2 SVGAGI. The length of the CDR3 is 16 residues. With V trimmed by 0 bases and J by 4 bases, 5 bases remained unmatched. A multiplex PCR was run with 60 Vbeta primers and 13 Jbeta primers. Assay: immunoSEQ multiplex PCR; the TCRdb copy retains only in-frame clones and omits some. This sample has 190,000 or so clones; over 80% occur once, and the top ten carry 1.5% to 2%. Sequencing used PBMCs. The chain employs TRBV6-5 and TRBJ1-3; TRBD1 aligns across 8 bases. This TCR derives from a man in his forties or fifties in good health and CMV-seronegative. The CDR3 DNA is TGTGCCAGCAGTTACTCGGGCAGGGGGCTAGGAAACACCATATATTTT. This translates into CASSYSGRGLGNTIYF.